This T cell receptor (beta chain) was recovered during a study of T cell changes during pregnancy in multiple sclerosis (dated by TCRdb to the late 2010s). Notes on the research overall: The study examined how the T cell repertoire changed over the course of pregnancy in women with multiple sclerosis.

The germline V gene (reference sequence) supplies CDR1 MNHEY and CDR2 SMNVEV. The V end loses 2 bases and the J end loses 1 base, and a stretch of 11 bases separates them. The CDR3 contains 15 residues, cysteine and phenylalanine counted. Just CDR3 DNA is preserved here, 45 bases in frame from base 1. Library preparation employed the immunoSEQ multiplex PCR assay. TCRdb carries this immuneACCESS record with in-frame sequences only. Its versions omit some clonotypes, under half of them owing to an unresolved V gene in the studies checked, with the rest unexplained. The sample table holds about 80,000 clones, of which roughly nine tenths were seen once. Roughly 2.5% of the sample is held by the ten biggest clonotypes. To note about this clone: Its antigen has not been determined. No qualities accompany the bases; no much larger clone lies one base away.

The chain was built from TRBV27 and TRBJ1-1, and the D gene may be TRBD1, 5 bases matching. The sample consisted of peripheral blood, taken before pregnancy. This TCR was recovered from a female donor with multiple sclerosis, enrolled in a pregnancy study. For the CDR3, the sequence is CASSLGPTGNTEAFF. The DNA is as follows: TGTGCCAGCAGTTTAGGCCCAACAGGGAACACTGAAGCTTTCTTT.